The source of this T cell receptor beta chain is a study of cytomegalovirus exposure and HLA in healthy donors. Looking at the study overall: Drawn from HLA-typed donors, approximately 86 million unique TCRs were held in an early data release.

In germline, CDR1 is MNHEY, CDR2 SMNVEV (reference sequence). Trimming stripped 6 bases from V and 4 bases from J, with 16 bases between. CDR3 size: 15 residues. To note about this clone: Antigen specificity is unknown.

PCR employed 60 Vbeta and 13 Jbeta primers. Clones were sequenced by immunoSEQ multiplex PCR, and TCRdb holds only the in-frame ones, with some missing. The profile shows about 170,000 clones, 84% of them singletons. Whole-study findings and limits: Because they were indistinguishable, some V segments, including TRBV6-2 and TRBV6-3, were excluded. The study flagged 150 to 200 TCR beta chains as cytomegalovirus-associated. Productive status was seen about 87% or about 30% of the time for most TCR beta V segments in an earlier analysis.

This sequence was found in a boy younger than 10 in good health and CMV-seronegative. The chain has TRBV27 and TRBJ2-4, with D maybe TRBD2 (6 bases). The sequenced sample was PBMCs. CDR3 nucleotide sequence: TGTGCCAGCAGCTCCATGAGCGGGCCAAAAAACATTCAGTACTTC. Encoded protein: CASSSMSGPKNIQYF.